A selection of T cell receptor beta chains follows, all from one sample in a study of T cells in Graves' hyperthyroidism and ophthalmopathy. TCRdb called the multiplex PCR reads again in MiXCR, with one record for every CDR3 protein. The sample gives some 350,000 distinct CDR3 sequences, roughly 15% of which show up once; about a third is in the top ten. The sequencing sample was made of blood. The source is a woman in her thirties or forties with Graves' ophthalmopathy. The CDR3 runs from the conserved cysteine through the conserved F or W. D genes are given only for firm matches. Size tells how often a clone was seen (once, few, many) or the class of an expanded clone, and some rows leave it out.

D	V	J	size	DNA	CDR3
TRBD2	TRBV20-1	TRBJ2-1	few	TGCAGTGCCATTGGGACTACCCTTTACAATGAGCAGTTCTTC	CSAIGTTLYNEQFF
NA	TRBV7-6	TRBJ2-1	many	TGTGCCAGCAGCTTAGGGGGGACCAGAGAGCAGTTCTTC	CASSLGGTREQFF
NA	TRBV5-4	TRBJ1-4	few	TGTGCCAGCAGCTTGGGGACAGAAGGTGAAAAACTGTTTTTT	CASSLGTEGEKLFF
TRBD1	TRBV19	TRBJ2-1	few	TGTGCCAGTAATGAGTGGGACAGGGGGTACAATGAGCAGTTCTTC	CASNEWDRGYNEQFF
NA	TRBV4-1	TRBJ2-5	NA	TGCGCCAGCAGCCAAGACCATGTCAGACCAGAGACCCAGTACTTC	CASSQDHVRPETQYF
NA	TRBV4-1	TRBJ2-1	NA	TGCGCCAGCAGCCAAGGGTCCGCTTACTCCTACAATGAGCAGTTCTTC	CASSQGSAYSYNEQFF
NA	TRBV20-1	TRBJ2-1	many	TGCAGTGCCACAGGAGGCTACAATGAGCAGTTCTTC	CSATGGYNEQFF
NA	TRBV3-1	TRBJ2-2	NA	TGTGCCAGCAGCCAGGGCGCCGGGGAATCAGGGGAGCTGTTTTTT	CASSQGAGESGELFF
TRBD1	TRBV5-1	TRBJ1-6	NA	TGCGCCAGCAGCGGGGACAGGGGAATTTCACCCCTCCACTTT	CASSGDRGISPLHF
NA	TRBV5-1	TRBJ2-7	NA	TGCGCCAGCAGCTTGGTTATTGGACCTCGGCGCGAGCAGTACTTC	CASSLVIGPRREQYF
TRBD1	TRBV3-1	TRBJ2-7	many	TGTGCCAGCAGCCTTCGGGGACAGGGACCGACCGAGCAGTACTTC	CASSLRGQGPTEQYF
NA	TRBV3-1	TRBJ1-6	NA	TGTGCCAGCAGCCAAGGCAGTTCACCCCTCCACTTT	CASSQGSSPLHF
NA	TRBV28	TRBJ1-4	many	TGTGCCAGCAGTTTATGGCGTATCGGCGAAAAACTGTTTTTT	CASSLWRIGEKLFF
TRBD2	TRBV10-3	TRBJ2-7	NA	TGTGCCATCGCTGGGACTAGCGGAACCTACGAGCAGTACTTC	CAIAGTSGTYEQYF
NA	TRBV6-1	TRBJ1-1	few	TGTGCCAGTGGCCGGACGGGTAACACTGAAGCTTTCTTT	CASGRTGNTEAFF
TRBD1	TRBV19	TRBJ1-1	NA	TGTGCCAGTAAGGGACAGGGGGTTGTAACTGAAGCTTTCTTT	CASKGQGVVTEAFF
NA	TRBV29-1	TRBJ2-1	few	TGCAGCTTTTGGGCCGGGGGGCTCATGAATGAGCAGTTCTTC	CSFWAGGLMNEQFF
NA	TRBV9	TRBJ2-7	many	TGTGCCAGCAGCCCAGACACCGGGACGGCTTCCTACGAGCAGTACTTC	CASSPDTGTASYEQYF
TRBD1	TRBV10-3	TRBJ1-3	NA	TGTGCCATCAGTGAAGGGACAGGGGCTTCTGGAAACACCATATATTTT	CAISEGTGASGNTIYF
TRBD2	TRBV15	TRBJ2-5	few	TGTGCCACCAGCAGAGATGCCCTGGGACTAGTGACCCAGTACTTC	CATSRDALGLVTQYF
NA	TRBV9	TRBJ1-3	NA	TGTGCCAGCAGCGTAGTAATTTCGGGAATACCGGGAGACACCATATATTTT	CASSVVISGIPGDTIYF
TRBD2	TRBV20-1	TRBJ2-5	few	TGCAGTGCTAGAACCGGGACTAGCGGGAATGAACGGTTCCAAGGGACCCAGTACTTC	CSARTGTSGNERFQGTQYF
NA	TRBV7-2	TRBJ2-7	many	TGTGCCAGCAGCCCGAGGGGGATACTGCCTGCAATGTACGAGCAGTACTTC	CASSPRGILPAMYEQYF
TRBD2	TRBV10-3	TRBJ2-1	many	TGTGCCATCAGCCTCCGGGGGGGTGAGCAGTTCTTC	CAISLRGGEQFF
NA	TRBV20-1	TRBJ2-1	few	TGCAGTGCTCAGAAACTTTTCCCCTACAATGAGCAGTTCTTC	CSAQKLFPYNEQFF
NA	TRBV24-1	TRBJ2-1	many	TGTGCCACCAGTGTAGTCAATGAGCAGTTCTTC	CATSVVNEQFF
NA	TRBV29-1	TRBJ1-2	many	TGCAGCGTTGACCCTCCTGGGATCAACTATGGCTACACCTTC	CSVDPPGINYGYTF
NA	TRBV6-1	TRBJ2-5	many	TGTGCCAGCAGTTATAAACTGACCCAGTACTTC	CASSYKLTQYF
TRBD1	TRBV20-1	TRBJ2-7	many	TGCAGTGCGCAAGGTGGGACAGGGAGCTCCTACGAGCAGTACTTC	CSAQGGTGSSYEQYF
NA	TRBV28	TRBJ2-7	many	TGTGCCAGCAGTTTCAGGGGGAGCGGGTACGAGCAGTACTTC	CASSFRGSGYEQYF
TRBD2	TRBV28	TRBJ2-3	few	TGTGCCAGCAGGCCCCAGGGACTAGCGGGAGGGAGCACAGATACGCAGTATTTT	CASRPQGLAGGSTDTQYF
TRBD1	TRBV6-1	TRBJ2-3	many	TGTGCCAGCAGGGGACAGGGCGATACGCAGTATTTT	CASRGQGDTQYF
NA	TRBV29-1	TRBJ1-3	many	TGCAGCGTTGAAGATCAAGGTGCTGGAAACACCATATATTTT	CSVEDQGAGNTIYF
NA	TRBV7-9	TRBJ1-4	many	TGTGCCAGCAGCTCTACAGGACCTAATGAAAAACTGTTTTTT	CASSSTGPNEKLFF
TRBD1	TRBV24-1	TRBJ1-1	NA	TGTGCCACCAGTGAGCTAGGACAGGGGGCGCATGAGGGAAAAATCACTAGCATGAACACTGAAGCTTTCTTT	CATSELGQGAHEGKITSMNTEAFF
TRBD2	TRBV6-6	TRBJ2-1	many	TGTGCCAGCAGTTACCGGCCAGCGGGGGGTCGGGATGAGCAGTTCTTC	CASSYRPAGGRDEQFF
NA	TRBV6-1	TRBJ2-1	many	TGTGCCAGCAGTTGGACGGGAGACTCCTACAATGAGCAGTTCTTC	CASSWTGDSYNEQFF
NA	TRBV11-2	TRBJ2-5	many	TGTGCCAGCAGCTTAGATCCGGGCCCAGCGACCCAGTACTTC	CASSLDPGPATQYF
NA	TRBV27	TRBJ2-1	many	TGTGCCAGCAGCCCTTCACTAGGGGAGAGATGGAATGAGCAGTTCTTC	CASSPSLGERWNEQFF
NA	TRBV20-1	TRBJ2-7	few	TGCAGTGCTAGGTCCCTTGGGATTAACGGGTACGAGCAGTACTTC	CSARSLGINGYEQYF
TRBD1	TRBV12-3/TRBV12-4	TRBJ2-7	few	TGTGCCAGCAGCCCGACAGGGACCTCCTACGAGCAGTACTTC	CASSPTGTSYEQYF
TRBD1	TRBV6-5	TRBJ1-6	NA	TGTGCCAGCAGTTACTATGCCGGGACAGGGGATTCACCCCTCCACTTT	CASSYYAGTGDSPLHF
NA	TRBV5-4	TRBJ1-2	few	TGTGCCAGCAGCCCGGGAACCCTCTATGGCTACACCTTC	CASSPGTLYGYTF
NA	TRBV20-1	TRBJ2-7	NA	TGCAGTGCTAGTGGGCGGGATAATGAGGACGAGCAGTACTTC	CSASGRDNEDEQYF
NA	TRBV2	TRBJ2-7	many	TGTGCCAGCAGTGACGTTGGCAGGGTCTCCTACGAGCAGTACTTC	CASSDVGRVSYEQYF
NA	TRBV6-2/TRBV6-3	TRBJ2-3	many	TGTGCCAGCAGTCTAGGGGGGGTTACGCAGTATTTT	CASSLGGVTQYF
NA	TRBV7-2	TRBJ1-4	NA	TGTGCCAGCAGCTTAGATCGTCAGCCTAATGAAAAACTGTTTTTT	CASSLDRQPNEKLFF
NA	TRBV15	TRBJ1-6	NA	TGTGCCACCAGCAGAGATGGCGCCAGGCATAATTCACCCCTCCACTTT	CATSRDGARHNSPLHF
NA	TRBV28	TRBJ2-3	many	TGTGCCAGCGGACAGTCTGGGAGGCCAGATACGCAGTATTTT	CASGQSGRPDTQYF
NA	TRBV20-1	TRBJ2-2	NA	TGCAGTGCTAGCAGTAGCCTCACGGACACCGGGGAGCTGTTTTTT	CSASSSLTDTGELFF